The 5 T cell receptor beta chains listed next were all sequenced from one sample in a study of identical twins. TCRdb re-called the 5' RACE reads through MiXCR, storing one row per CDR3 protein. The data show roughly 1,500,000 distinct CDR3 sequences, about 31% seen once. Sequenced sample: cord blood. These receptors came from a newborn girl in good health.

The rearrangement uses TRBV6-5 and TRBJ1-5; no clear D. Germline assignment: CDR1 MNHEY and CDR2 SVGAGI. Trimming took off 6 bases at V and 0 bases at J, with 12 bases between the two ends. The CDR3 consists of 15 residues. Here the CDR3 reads CASRRAALSNQPQHF. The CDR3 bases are TGTGCCAGCAGGAGGGCGGCCCTTAGCAATCAGCCCCAGCATTTT.

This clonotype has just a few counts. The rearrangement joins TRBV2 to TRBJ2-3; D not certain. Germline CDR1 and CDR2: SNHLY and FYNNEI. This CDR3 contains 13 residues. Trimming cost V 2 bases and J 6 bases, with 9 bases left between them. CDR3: CASSERPRDTQYF. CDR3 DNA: TGTGCCAGCAGTGAAAGGCCGCGGGATACGCAGTATTTT. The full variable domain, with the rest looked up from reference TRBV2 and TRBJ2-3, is EPEVTQTPSHQVTQMGQEVILRCVPISNHLYFYWYRQILGQKVEFLVSFYNNEISEKSEIFDDQFSVERPDGSNFTLKIRSTKLEDSAMYFCASSERPRDTQYFGPGTRLTVL.

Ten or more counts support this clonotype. The CDR3 DNA reads as TGCAGCGTTGAATTCCGGGGCCCGAACACTGAAGCTTTCTTT. Translated: CSVEFRGPNTEAFF. This rearrangement joins TRBV29-1 to TRBJ1-1, with D perhaps TRBD1 (5 bases). Germline V gene sequence: CDR1 SQVTM, CDR2 ANQGSEA. Trimming removed 2 bases from V and 1 base from J, with 11 bases in between. CDR3 length: 14 amino acids.

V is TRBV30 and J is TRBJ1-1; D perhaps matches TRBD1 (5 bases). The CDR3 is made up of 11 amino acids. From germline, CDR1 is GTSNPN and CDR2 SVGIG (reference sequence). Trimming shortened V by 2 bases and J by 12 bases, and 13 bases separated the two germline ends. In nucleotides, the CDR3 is TGTGCCTGGAGTCGGCAGGGAGCGACTTTCTTT. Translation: CAWSRQGATFF.

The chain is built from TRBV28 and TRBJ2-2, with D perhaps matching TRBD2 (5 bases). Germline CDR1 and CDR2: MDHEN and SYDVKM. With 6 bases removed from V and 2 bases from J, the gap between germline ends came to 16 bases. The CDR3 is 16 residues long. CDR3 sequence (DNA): TGTGCCAGCAGCGATGACTACCCGTCCAACACCGGGGAGCTGTTTTTT. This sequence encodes CASSDDYPSNTGELFF.